The present T cell receptor beta chain was sequenced within a study of T-cell memory formation after mild COVID-19. At the level of the study: TCR clusters showed largely donor specificity. Regarding the study as a whole: Whereas later expanders leaned CD4+, clones contracting day 15 to 85 showed a balanced CD4/CD8 makeup.

CDR1 is MNHNS and CDR2 is SASEGT in the germline V gene. J was trimmed by 8 bases and V by 8 bases; bases with no gene match: 11. This CDR3 contains 15 residues. In the case of this clonotype: Its antigen remains unidentified.

One entry per CDR3 protein, called by TCRdb with MiXCR from the 5' RACE reads. The table includes 310,000 or so distinct CDR3 sequences, roughly 15% detected once. The source is a man aged 18 to 29 who had mild COVID-19 (a few samples of this study predate the infection). Cell type and time point are not known. This chain uses TRBV6-1 with TRBJ2-1; 11 bases align to TRBD2. The sample consisted of PBMCs or a T cell subset sorted from them (not recorded which). CDR3 residues: CASRGLAGGRDEQFF. The CDR3 nucleotides read TGTGCCAGCCGGGGGCTAGCGGGGGGTAGGGATGAGCAGTTCTTC.